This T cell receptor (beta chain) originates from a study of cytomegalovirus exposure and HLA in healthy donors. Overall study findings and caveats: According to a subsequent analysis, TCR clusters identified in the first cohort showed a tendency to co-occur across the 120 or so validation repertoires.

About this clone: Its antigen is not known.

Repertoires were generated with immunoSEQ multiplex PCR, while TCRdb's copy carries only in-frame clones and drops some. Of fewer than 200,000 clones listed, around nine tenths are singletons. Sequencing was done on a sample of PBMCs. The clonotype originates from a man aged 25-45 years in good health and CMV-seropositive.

The CDR3 DNA follows: TGTGCCAGCAGCGTAGAGGGGGGGGCCCAGCATTTT. It translates to CASSVEGGAQHF. V is TRBV9 and J is TRBJ1-5, with TRBD1 as a possible D gene (6 bases). V was trimmed by 0 bases and J by 11 bases, leaving 9 bases between them. Germline V gives CDR1 SGDLS, CDR2 YYNGEE. The CDR3 length is 12 residues. Based on the CDR3 plus reference TRBV9 and TRBJ1-5, the full variable domain is DSGVTQTPKHLITATGQRVTLRCSPRSGDLSVYWYQQSLDQGLQFLIQYYNGEERAKGNILERFSAQQFPDLHSELNLSSLELGDSALYFCASSVEGGAQHFGDGTRLSIL.